The subject of this entry is one T cell receptor (beta chain). The sample comes from a study of blood T cell repertoires in COVID-19. Living in about two dozen US areas, the participants were between 18 and 89 years of age. Assay: immunoSEQ multiplex PCR; the TCRdb copy retains only in-frame clones and omits some. This table has 150,000 or so clones, 87% appearing once. V gave up 0 bases and J gave up 9 bases; unmatched junction bases: 11. The V gene's germline CDR1 is LGHDT and CDR2 YNNKEL (reference sequence). The CDR3 runs 16 residues. V and J are TRBV3-1 (or the pseudogene TRBV3-2) and TRBJ2-7; 10 bases fit TRBD2. The TCR was taken from a woman aged 40 to 49 who had been exposed to COVID-19. What was sequenced was PBMCs or T cells enriched from blood (not recorded which). The DNA of the CDR3 is TGTGCCAGCAGCCAAGATCGAACAGCGGGGGGGCCGCGGCAGTACTTC. Its translation is CASSQDRTAGGPRQYF.